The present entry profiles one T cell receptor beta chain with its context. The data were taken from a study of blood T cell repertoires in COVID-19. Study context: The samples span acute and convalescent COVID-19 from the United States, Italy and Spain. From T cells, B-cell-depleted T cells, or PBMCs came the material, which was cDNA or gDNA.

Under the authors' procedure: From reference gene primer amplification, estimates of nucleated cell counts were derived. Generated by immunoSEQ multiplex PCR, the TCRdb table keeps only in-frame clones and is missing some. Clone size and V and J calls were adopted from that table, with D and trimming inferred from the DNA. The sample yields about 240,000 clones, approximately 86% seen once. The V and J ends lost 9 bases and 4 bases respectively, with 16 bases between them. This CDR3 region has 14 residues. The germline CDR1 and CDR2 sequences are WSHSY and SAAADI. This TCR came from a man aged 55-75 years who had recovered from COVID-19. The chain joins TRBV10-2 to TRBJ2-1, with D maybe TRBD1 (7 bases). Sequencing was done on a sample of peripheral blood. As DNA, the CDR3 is TGCGCCAGTTGGGACAGCGGGCCTTACAATGAGCAGTTCTTC. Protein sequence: CASWDSGPYNEQFF.